The 4 T cell receptor beta chains reported below all come from one sample, sequenced in a study of beta chain features in type 1 diabetes (dated by TCRdb to the late 2010s). Receptors were amplified or captured by the immunoSEQ multiplex PCR assay. The entire isolated RNA was reverse transcribed using the High Capacity cDNA Reverse Transcription Kit, and thus expressed TCRB transcripts were sequenced. TCRdb took this table from immuneACCESS and kept in-frame rearrangements with V and J called. Such tables lack part of the clones; where checked against another copy, unresolved V genes explain under half of the gap, and the rest is unexplained. This sample is represented by a few hundred thousand clones; roughly 16% of them were singletons. The ten most abundant clones make up 0.019% of the sample. Sequencing used naive CD4+ T cells from blood. The meaning of the sample's cell subset or site label: true naive CD4+ T cells. All receptors derive from a woman under 30 in good health.

V and J are TRBV5-6 and TRBJ2-7; the D is unclear. Germline CDR1 reads SGHDT; CDR2 reads YYEEEE. This CDR3 contains 13 residues. Trimming stripped 4 bases from V and 0 bases from J, with 8 bases between. CDR3: CASSKQSSYEQYF. CDR3 bases: TGTGCCAGCAGCAAACAGAGCTCCTACGAGCAGTACTTC. Full variable domain (remainder filled in from reference TRBV5-6 and TRBJ2-7): DAGVTQSPTHLIKTRGQQVTLRCSPKSGHDTVSWYQQALGQGPQFIFQYYEEEERQRGNFPDRFSGHQFPNYSSELNVNALLLGDSALYLCASSKQSSYEQYFGPGTRLTVT.

The rearrangement links TRBV27 to TRBJ1-5; a possible D gene is TRBD1 (6 bases). The CDR3 has 15 residues. Germline CDR1 is MNHEY and CDR2 is SMNVEV (reference sequence). Between the trimmed V and J ends, which lost 3 bases and 4 bases, there was a span of 13 bases. The CDR3 DNA sequence: TGTGCCAGCAGTTTGTACCGGGACATTAATCAGCCCCAGCATTTT. This gives the protein CASSLYRDINQPQHF.

The table lists this clone with a few counts. This chain joins TRBV29-1 and TRBJ1-2, with 7 bases aligning to TRBD1. V was pared by 4 bases and J by 6 bases, with 11 bases of the junction left unmatched. The CDR3 totals 14 residues. Germline CDR1 and CDR2: SQVTM and ANQGSEA. CDR3 amino acids: CSVARAGGGDGYTF. The CDR3 nucleotides are TGCAGCGTTGCTAGGGCAGGGGGTGGAGATGGCTACACCTTC.

The genes are TRBV7-2 and TRBJ2-2, with D unresolved. Trimming removed 5 bases from V and 3 bases from J, with 7 bases in between. Germline values: CDR1 SGHTA, CDR2 FQGNSA. The CDR3 sequence is 13 residues long. The CDR3 DNA follows: TGTGCCAGCAGCAACCAGGACACCGGGGAGCTGTTTTTT. Translating it yields CASSNQDTGELFF.